The rows below give T cell receptor beta chains drawn from one sample of a study of T cells in Graves' hyperthyroidism and ophthalmopathy. TCRdb reprocessed the multiplex PCR reads via MiXCR and lists one record per CDR3 protein. Here the sample spans 620,000 or so distinct CDR3 sequences, around 13% being singletons. Sequenced: blood. These receptors were obtained from a woman in her fifties or sixties with Graves' ophthalmopathy. CDR3s include the opening cysteine and the closing phenylalanine or tryptophan. Fields, in order: D gene, V gene, clone size, J gene, CDR3 DNA, CDR3 protein. D genes are given only for firm matches. Rows give clone size only sometimes, using once, few, many, or a class for an expanded clone.

d_call: NA
v_call: TRBV2
clone_size: many
j_call: TRBJ1-2
cdr3_nt: TGTGCCAGCAGTAAGGGTTGGGGCGGCCTTGGCTATGGCTACACCTTC
cdr3_aa: CASSKGWGGLGYGYTF

d_call: TRBD2
v_call: TRBV6-7
clone_size: NA
j_call: TRBJ2-7
cdr3_nt: TGTGCCAGCAGTCCTGGGCAGACTAGCGGGATTCCTTCCGAGCAGTACTTC
cdr3_aa: CASSPGQTSGIPSEQYF

d_call: TRBD1
v_call: TRBV7-9
clone_size: many
j_call: TRBJ2-7
cdr3_nt: TGTGCCAGCAGCTGGGACAGGGGAGACTACGAGCAGTACTTC
cdr3_aa: CASSWDRGDYEQYF

d_call: NA
v_call: TRBV6-5
clone_size: many
j_call: TRBJ2-1
cdr3_nt: TGTGCCAGCAGTTACGCGGGTGGCGGTTACAATGAGCAGTTCTTC
cdr3_aa: CASSYAGGGYNEQFF

d_call: NA
v_call: TRBV27
clone_size: many
j_call: TRBJ2-5
cdr3_nt: TGTGCCAGCAGTTTATTGCGGGACGGGGAGACCCAGTACTTC
cdr3_aa: CASSLLRDGETQYF

d_call: TRBD1
v_call: TRBV7-2
clone_size: many
j_call: TRBJ2-7
cdr3_nt: TGTGCCAGCAGCTTAAGCTCGGCGACAGGGGAGTGGGAGCAGTACTTC
cdr3_aa: CASSLSSATGEWEQYF

d_call: NA
v_call: TRBV30
clone_size: many
j_call: TRBJ2-7
cdr3_nt: TGTGCCTGGAGTGTACGACACGAGCAGTACTTC
cdr3_aa: CAWSVRHEQYF

d_call: TRBD2
v_call: TRBV7-3
clone_size: many
j_call: TRBJ2-1
cdr3_nt: TGTGCCAGCAGCTTAACTAGCGGGAGGGCCCATCAGTTCTTC
cdr3_aa: CASSLTSGRAHQFF

d_call: NA
v_call: TRBV27
clone_size: NA
j_call: TRBJ2-1
cdr3_nt: TGTGCCAGCAGTTATATTCTGAGACTAGGGAGTGAGCAGTTCTTC
cdr3_aa: CASSYILRLGSEQFF

d_call: NA
v_call: TRBV4-2
clone_size: NA
j_call: TRBJ2-5
cdr3_nt: TGTGCCAGCAGCCAAGTGAACAGGAGATGGCAAGGGACCCAGTACTTC
cdr3_aa: CASSQVNRRWQGTQYF

d_call: NA
v_call: TRBV14
clone_size: NA
j_call: TRBJ2-7
cdr3_nt: TGTGCCAGCAGCCAAGGGCCGAGCGCCGAGCAGTACTTC
cdr3_aa: CASSQGPSAEQYF

d_call: TRBD2
v_call: TRBV11-1
clone_size: many
j_call: TRBJ2-7
cdr3_nt: TGTGCCAGCAGCTTATTCGGGAGGGCTCCCTACGAGCAGTACTTC
cdr3_aa: CASSLFGRAPYEQYF

d_call: TRBD1
v_call: TRBV28
clone_size: many
j_call: TRBJ2-1
cdr3_nt: TGTGCCAGCAGACAGGGGGCCGGGGATGAGCAGTTCTTC
cdr3_aa: CASRQGAGDEQFF

d_call: NA
v_call: TRBV12-3/TRBV12-4
clone_size: many
j_call: TRBJ1-2
cdr3_nt: TGTGCCAGCAGTTTCGGGCAGGGGACCTATGGCTACACCTTC
cdr3_aa: CASSFGQGTYGYTF

d_call: NA
v_call: TRBV29-1
clone_size: NA
j_call: TRBJ1-4
cdr3_nt: TGCAGCGTTGGGGTAGACTTAACAACTAATGAAAAACTGTTTTTT
cdr3_aa: CSVGVDLTTNEKLFF

d_call: NA
v_call: TRBV12-3/TRBV12-4
clone_size: few
j_call: TRBJ2-2
cdr3_nt: TGTGCCAGCAGTTTAGACGCACCGAACACCGGGGAGCTGTTTTTT
cdr3_aa: CASSLDAPNTGELFF

d_call: NA
v_call: TRBV7-2
clone_size: NA
j_call: TRBJ2-1
cdr3_nt: TGTGCCAGCAGCCGCCAACACCCCAGTGAGCAGTTCTTC
cdr3_aa: CASSRQHPSEQFF

d_call: TRBD1
v_call: TRBV27
clone_size: few
j_call: TRBJ2-4
cdr3_nt: TGTGCCAGCAGGGACAGGGGGGTCGTCAAAAACATTCAGTACTTC
cdr3_aa: CASRDRGVVKNIQYF

d_call: TRBD2
v_call: TRBV12-3/TRBV12-4
clone_size: many
j_call: TRBJ2-1
cdr3_nt: TGTGCCAGCAGTTTAATGCGGGAGGGGCTAAATGAGCAGTTCTTC
cdr3_aa: CASSLMREGLNEQFF

d_call: NA
v_call: TRBV4-3
clone_size: NA
j_call: TRBJ1-4
cdr3_nt: TGCGCCAGCAGCCAACACTACAGGAGGGAGTCTAATGAAAAACTGTTTTTT
cdr3_aa: CASSQHYRRESNEKLFF

d_call: NA
v_call: TRBV5-1
clone_size: few
j_call: TRBJ2-4
cdr3_nt: TGCGCCAGCAGCTTGGGCAGGGGCGAAAACATTCAGTACTTC
cdr3_aa: CASSLGRGENIQYF

d_call: NA
v_call: TRBV13
clone_size: few
j_call: TRBJ1-1
cdr3_nt: TGTGCCAGCAGCTTAACGGCCATGGACCCCGCTTTCTTT
cdr3_aa: CASSLTAMDPAFF

d_call: TRBD1
v_call: TRBV3-1
clone_size: many
j_call: TRBJ1-4
cdr3_nt: TGTGCCAGCAGCCAAGGCTCCGGGACAGGGTATGAAAAACTGTTTTTT
cdr3_aa: CASSQGSGTGYEKLFF

d_call: NA
v_call: TRBV5-1
clone_size: many
j_call: TRBJ1-1
cdr3_nt: TGCGCCAGCAGCCGGACGGGGCAGAACACTGAAGCTTTCTTT
cdr3_aa: CASSRTGQNTEAFF

d_call: NA
v_call: TRBV7-2
clone_size: many
j_call: TRBJ2-3
cdr3_nt: TGTGCCAGCACCAACTCCTTAGCGGATACGCAGTATTTT
cdr3_aa: CASTNSLADTQYF

d_call: NA
v_call: TRBV28
clone_size: many
j_call: TRBJ2-5
cdr3_nt: TGTGCCAGCAGTGCAGGGACCCTAATCCAAGAGACCCAGTACTTC
cdr3_aa: CASSAGTLIQETQYF

d_call: NA
v_call: TRBV18
clone_size: many
j_call: TRBJ1-5
cdr3_nt: TGTGCCAGCTCACCATCGCGAGGGCCTGGGGGCCAGCCCCAGCATTTT
cdr3_aa: CASSPSRGPGGQPQHF

d_call: NA
v_call: TRBV6-1
clone_size: NA
j_call: TRBJ2-1
cdr3_nt: TGTGCCAGCAGTGAACGGGCCCCTCTCTACAATGAGCAGTTCTTC
cdr3_aa: CASSERAPLYNEQFF

d_call: NA
v_call: TRBV7-2
clone_size: many
j_call: TRBJ2-1
cdr3_nt: TGTGCCAGCAGCTTACTCCTAGGAAACAATGAGCAGTTCTTC
cdr3_aa: CASSLLLGNNEQFF

d_call: TRBD1
v_call: TRBV28
clone_size: many
j_call: TRBJ2-6
cdr3_nt: TGTGCCAGCAGTTTAGGGTTTTTAGGGGGACAGGGTACTTCTGGGGCCAACGTCCTGACTTTC
cdr3_aa: CASSLGFLGGQGTSGANVLTF

d_call: TRBD2
v_call: TRBV18
clone_size: few
j_call: TRBJ2-1
cdr3_nt: TGTGCCAGCTCACCAAGACCGGGACTAGAAGGTGAGCAGTTCTTC
cdr3_aa: CASSPRPGLEGEQFF

d_call: TRBD1
v_call: TRBV28
clone_size: many
j_call: TRBJ1-1
cdr3_nt: TGTGCCAGCAGTTTGGGACAGCTATTGAACACTGAAGCTTTCTTT
cdr3_aa: CASSLGQLLNTEAFF

d_call: TRBD1
v_call: TRBV28
clone_size: many
j_call: TRBJ1-6
cdr3_nt: TGTGCCAGCAGTTTATGGAAGGACAGGGGATATTCACCCCTCCACTTT
cdr3_aa: CASSLWKDRGYSPLHF

d_call: TRBD2
v_call: TRBV20-1
clone_size: many
j_call: TRBJ2-5
cdr3_nt: TGCAGTGCTAGAGATGACCTAGCGGGAGAGGAGACCCAGTACTTC
cdr3_aa: CSARDDLAGEETQYF

d_call: TRBD1
v_call: TRBV20-1
clone_size: few
j_call: TRBJ2-2
cdr3_nt: TGCAGTGCTAGAGACTACGGGACAGCGAACACCGGGGAGCTGTTTTTT
cdr3_aa: CSARDYGTANTGELFF

d_call: NA
v_call: TRBV28
clone_size: many
j_call: TRBJ2-3
cdr3_nt: TGTGCCAGCAGCTTCCTCCGCAGCACAGATACGCAGTATTTT
cdr3_aa: CASSFLRSTDTQYF

d_call: TRBD2
v_call: TRBV4-3
clone_size: many
j_call: TRBJ2-3
cdr3_nt: TGCGCCAGCAGCCAAACTAGCGGGAGGTTCGCAGATACGCAGTATTTT
cdr3_aa: CASSQTSGRFADTQYF

d_call: NA
v_call: TRBV3-1
clone_size: many
j_call: TRBJ1-4
cdr3_nt: TGTGCCAGCAGCTACCTAAATGAAAAACTGTTTTTT
cdr3_aa: CASSYLNEKLFF

d_call: TRBD2
v_call: TRBV9
clone_size: NA
j_call: TRBJ2-1
cdr3_nt: TGTGCCAGCAGCGTAGGTTCAACTAGCGGGAGATCCTACAATGAGCAGTTCTTC
cdr3_aa: CASSVGSTSGRSYNEQFF

d_call: TRBD1
v_call: TRBV30
clone_size: many
j_call: TRBJ1-6
cdr3_nt: TGTGCCTGGAGAACCGGGACAGGATATAATTCACCCCTCCACTTT
cdr3_aa: CAWRTGTGYNSPLHF

d_call: NA
v_call: TRBV27
clone_size: many
j_call: TRBJ1-1
cdr3_nt: TGTGCCAGTCGGGGGACTGAAGCTTTCTTT
cdr3_aa: CASRGTEAFF